These 29 T cell receptor beta chains were sequenced from one sample in a study of cytomegalovirus exposure and HLA in healthy donors. The study ran its PCR with 60 Vbeta and 13 Jbeta primers. Only in-frame clones appear in the TCRdb table, and some are missing; sequencing was by immunoSEQ multiplex PCR. This table holds some 150,000 clones, approximately 8.9% found once. The sample was PBMCs. The receptor set was obtained from a woman in her 40s in good health and CMV-seropositive.

This chain joins TRBV6-6 and TRBJ1-1; maybe TRBD1 (6 bases). Deletions cut 4 bases from V and 0 bases from J, with 12 bases between. CDR3 length equals 15 residues. Germline assignment: CDR1 MNHNY and CDR2 SVGAGI (reference sequence). As DNA, the CDR3 is TGTGCCAGCAGTTTACAGGGAAGTGTGAACACTGAAGCTTTCTTT. Amino acids: CASSLQGSVNTEAFF.

The table lists this clone with a few counts. V is TRBV4-1 and J is TRBJ2-7; 8 bases match TRBD1. Germline-derived CDR1 and CDR2 are MGHRA and YSYEKL. The V and J ends lost 4 bases and 7 bases, in that order; junction bases with no gene match: 9. There are 14 residues in the CDR3. Here the CDR3 reads CASSLDRVSREQYF. In DNA form, the CDR3 reads TGCGCCAGCAGCCTGGACAGGGTGTCGAGGGAGCAGTACTTC.

This chain uses TRBV10-3 with TRBJ1-1, with D maybe TRBD1 (6 bases). This CDR3 comprises 14 residues. Trimming cost V 4 bases and J 5 bases, with 14 bases left between them. Germline CDR1 reads ENHRY; CDR2 reads SYGVKD. The CDR3: CAISVAFQGTEAFF. The CDR3 region has the DNA TGTGCCATCAGTGTAGCGTTTCAGGGGACTGAAGCTTTCTTT.

The V call is TRBV18, the J call TRBJ2-7; 8 bases map to TRBD1. Losses at the gene ends were 4 bases for V and 6 bases for J; bases not matched to a gene: 8. The germline V gene has CDR1 KGHSH and CDR2 LQKENI. The CDR3 is 14 residues long. CDR3 nucleotide sequence: TGTGCCAGCTCACTCCAAGGACAGGGTAGCGAGCAGTACTTC. This translates into CASSLQGQGSEQYF.

This clone was observed a handful of times. The rearrangement uses TRBV10-3 and TRBJ2-3; 8 bases are shared with TRBD1. V trimming: 0 bases; J trimming: 3 bases; junction bases outside the gene matches: 2. This CDR3 comprises 15 residues. CDR1 is ENHRY and CDR2 is SYGVKD in the germline V gene. The CDR3 loop is CAISESRTGTDTQYF. In nucleotides, the CDR3 is TGTGCCATCAGTGAGTCCCGGACAGGGACAGATACGCAGTATTTT.

The rearrangement links TRBV19 to TRBJ1-4; 8 bases are shared with TRBD1. The length of the CDR3 is 15 residues. J was trimmed by 2 bases and V by 1 base; bases with no gene match: 0. CDR1 and CDR2 from the germline V gene are LNHDA and SQIVND (reference sequence). The CDR3 loop reads CASSIGQGTNEKLFF. For the CDR3, the DNA is TGTGCCAGTAGTATAGGACAGGGGACTAATGAAAAACTGTTTTTT.

This chain uses TRBV7-2 with TRBJ2-1; TRBD2 matches 12 bases. This CDR3 has 16 residues. Trimming cost V 5 bases and J 8 bases; bases outside gene matches: 10. Looked up from germline, CDR1 is SGHTA and CDR2 is FQGNSA. The CDR3 here is CASSPALAGGPHEQFF. Written as DNA, the CDR3 is TGTGCCAGCAGCCCCGCCCTAGCGGGGGGGCCCCATGAGCAGTTCTTC.

The chain recombines TRBV6-5 with TRBJ1-1; D is possibly TRBD1 (5 bases). Trimming stripped 5 bases from V and 3 bases from J, with 13 bases between. Germline V gives CDR1 MNHEY, CDR2 SVGAGI. The CDR3 runs 14 residues. The CDR3 reads CASSPTDTYTEAFF. CDR3 DNA sequence: TGTGCCAGCAGTCCGACGGACACCTACACTGAAGCTTTCTTT.

This clone occurred a few times. The rearrangement joins TRBV5-8 to TRBJ1-2; 7 bases line up with TRBD1. V dropped 2 bases and J dropped 4; count of bases not matched to a gene: 8. The CDR3 runs to 15 residues. Germline V gene data show CDR1 as SGHTS and CDR2 as YDEGEE. The CDR3 reads CASSFGTALPYGYTF. The CDR3 DNA is TGTGCCAGCAGCTTTGGGACAGCCCTTCCCTATGGCTACACCTTC.

This clone was detected many times. This chain uses TRBV5-5 with TRBJ1-4; D is possibly TRBD1 (5 bases). This CDR3 is 14 amino acids long. Trimming shortened V by 4 bases and J by 3 bases, and 10 bases separated the two germline ends. Germline CDR1 reads SGHKS; CDR2 reads YYEKEE (reference sequence). The CDR3, as DNA: TGTGCCAGCAGCGCAGGGCGTCCTAATGAAAAACTGTTTTTT. This codes for CASSAGRPNEKLFF.

This clone came up a few times. The V and J genes are TRBV5-4 and TRBJ1-2, with 7 bases identical to TRBD1. Germline V gene sequence: CDR1 SGHNT, CDR2 YYREEE (reference sequence). J gave up 7 bases and V 3 bases, and 3 bases lay outside the gene matches. The length of the CDR3 is 12 residues. The CDR3 nucleotides are TGTGCCAGCAGCTATGACAGGGTTGGCTACACCTTC. It translates to CASSYDRVGYTF.

This chain links TRBV10-2 with TRBJ2-2, with TRBD2 matching 11 bases. CDR1 is WSHSY and CDR2 is SAAADI in the germline V gene. This CDR3 contains 16 residues. After removal of 2 bases from V and 7 bases from J, the junction contained 6 bases not matched to a gene. CDR3 nucleotide sequence: TGCGCCAGCAGTGAGCAGACTAGCGGGGTAGGCGGGGAGCTGTTTTTT. As protein: CASSEQTSGVGGELFF.

This clone was seen a few times. This chain connects TRBV9 to TRBJ1-1; D remains ambiguous. V was cut by 4 bases and J by 1 base, with 11 bases left in between. The CDR3 is made up of 14 amino acids. From germline, CDR1 is SGDLS and CDR2 YYNGEE. This CDR3 reads CASSPLTANTEAFF. The CDR3 nucleotides are TGTGCCAGCAGCCCGCTCACAGCGAACACTGAAGCTTTCTTT.

The chain joins TRBV7-8 to TRBJ2-2, with D perhaps TRBD1 (5 bases). Trimming removed 4 bases at V and 5 bases at J, with 20 bases between. The CDR3 is made up of 17 amino acids. Germline lookup yields CDR1 SGHVS and CDR2 FQNEAQ. CDR3 DNA: TGTGCCAGCAGCTCTGCCCCGGCCAGGGTCAAAACCGGGGAGCTGTTTTTT. The encoded protein is CASSSAPARVKTGELFF.

This clone was counted between two and nine times. The gene calls are TRBV2 and TRBJ1-6; unclear D gene. The V gene's germline CDR1 is SNHLY and CDR2 FYNNEI. The V end was cut by 4 bases, the J end by 8 bases, with 12 bases between. This CDR3 contains 14 residues. CDR3 in amino acids: CASSGASADSPLHF. CDR3 coding DNA: TGTGCCAGCAGTGGGGCCTCAGCGGATTCACCCCTCCACTTT. Variable domain in full (rest from reference TRBV2 and TRBJ1-6): EPEVTQTPSHQVTQMGQEVILRCVPISNHLYFYWYRQILGQKVEFLVSFYNNEISEKSEIFDDQFSVERPDGSNFTLKIRSTKLEDSAMYFCASSGASADSPLHFGNGTRLTVT.

This clone has just a few counts. The chain joins TRBV10-3 to TRBJ1-5; 7 nucleotides match TRBD1. The CDR3 totals 16 residues. V gave up 0 bases and J gave up 2 bases; unmatched junction bases: 4. The germline V gene encodes CDR1 ENHRY and CDR2 SYGVKD. CDR3 loop: CAISESLDRRNQPQHF. The CDR3 DNA reads as TGTGCCATCAGTGAGTCCCTGGACAGGCGCAATCAGCCCCAGCATTTT.

This clone is labeled as medium-sized. The rearrangement joins TRBV5-1 to TRBJ1-3, with 8 bases that match TRBD1. The germline CDR1 and CDR2 sequences are SGHRS and YFSETQ. Germline trimming cut 2 bases from V and 0 bases from J; bases unmatched to any gene: 16. The CDR3 is made up of 20 amino acids. The CDR3 nucleotides read TGCGCCAGCAGCTTAGGGGAGGCCGGGACAGGTTTTCCCTCTGGAAACACCATATATTTT. Translated: CASSLGEAGTGFPSGNTIYF.

This clone was counted only a few times. The chain combines TRBV5-4 with TRBJ1-1, with D maybe TRBD1 (6 bases). This CDR3 has 14 residues. CDR1 and CDR2 from the germline V gene are SGHNT and YYREEE (reference sequence). V was pared by 4 bases and J by 2 bases, with 12 bases between. The DNA for the CDR3 is TGTGCCAGCAGCCCGAGGACAGTTAACACTGAAGCTTTCTTT. Its translation: CASSPRTVNTEAFF.

The genes are TRBV7-6 and TRBJ1-6; 9 bases line up with TRBD1. Looked up from germline, CDR1 is SGHVS and CDR2 is FNYEAQ. Trimming cost V 5 bases and J 7 bases; bases outside gene matches: 6. This CDR3 has 15 residues. CDR3 protein: CASSPGDRENSPLHF. In DNA form, the CDR3 reads TGTGCCAGCAGCCCGGGGGACAGGGAGAATTCACCCCTCCACTTT.

V gene TRBV2 combines with J gene TRBJ1-2; D is uncertain. Trimming removed 6 bases at V and 4 bases at J, with 21 bases between. The CDR3 is made up of 16 amino acids. Germline CDR1 and CDR2: SNHLY and FYNNEI. This chain's CDR3 is CASSAYAGSPGYGYTF. The DNA of the CDR3 is TGTGCCAGCAGCGCTTACGCCGGTTCACCGGGCTATGGCTACACCTTC.

This sequence joins TRBV7-9 and TRBJ2-7; the D gene is possibly TRBD1 (5 bases). The germline CDR1 and CDR2 sequences are SEHNR and FQNEAQ (reference sequence). V lost 5 bases and J 5 bases, leaving 13 bases between the germline ends. The CDR3 covers 13 residues. This CDR3 reads CASSLRSRDEQYF. CDR3 bases: TGTGCCAGCAGCCTAAGGTCCAGGGACGAGCAGTACTTC. Supplemented by reference TRBV7-9 and TRBJ2-7, the full variable domain reads DTGVSQNPRHKITKRGQNVTFRCDPISEHNRLYWYRQTLGQGPEFLTYFQNEAQLEKSRLLSDRFSAERPKGSFSTLEIQRTEQGDSAMYLCASSLRSRDEQYFGPGTRLTVT.

This clone turned up a few times. The chain combines TRBV29-1 with TRBJ2-3; possibly TRBD1 for D (5 bases). This CDR3 has 11 amino acids. V lost 6 bases and J 6 bases, leaving 10 bases between the germline ends. From germline, CDR1 is SQVTM and CDR2 ANQGSEA. The CDR3 protein is CSVTVGDTQYF. In nucleotides, the CDR3 is TGCAGCGTGACAGTCGGCGATACGCAGTATTTT.

This clone was seen ten or more times. The V gene is TRBV7-9, the J gene TRBJ1-1; a possible D gene is TRBD1 (5 bases). The CDR3 has 16 amino acids. Per germline, CDR1 SEHNR and CDR2 FQNEAQ (reference sequence). Trimming left V 3 bases short and J 6 bases short, with 20 bases between. The CDR3 region has the DNA TGTGCCAGCAGCTTGCGGGGGGAAAATCAGCGACCTGAAGCTTTCTTT. Its translation: CASSLRGENQRPEAFF.

This clone has more than one count but fewer than ten. CDR3 DNA: TGTGCCAGCAGCCTACAGGGTGGTAATGAAAAACTGTTTTTT. This sequence encodes CASSLQGGNEKLFF. This chain joins TRBV7-9 and TRBJ1-4; D perhaps matches TRBD1 (6 bases). V was pared by 5 bases and J by 4 bases, with 11 bases between. The V gene's germline CDR1 is SEHNR and CDR2 FQNEAQ (reference sequence). This CDR3 comprises 14 residues.

This clone was counted between two and nine times. The chain links TRBV2 to TRBJ1-2; D not resolved. The CDR3 has 13 residues. V was pared by 10 bases and J by 1 base, with 13 bases between. Germline CDR1 and CDR2: SNHLY and FYNNEI. The CDR3 coding sequence is TGTGCCACCACACAGATACTTAACTATGGCTACACCTTC. It specifies CATTQILNYGYTF. The full variable domain, with the rest looked up from reference TRBV2 and TRBJ1-2, is EPEVTQTPSHQVTQMGQEVILRCVPISNHLYFYWYRQILGQKVEFLVSFYNNEISEKSEIFDDQFSVERPDGSNFTLKIRSTKLEDSAMYFCATTQILNYGYTFGSGTRLTVV.

The V gene is TRBV4-1, the J gene TRBJ1-4, with 11 bases fitting TRBD1. The CDR3 is 15 residues long. The trim removed 6 bases at V and 8 bases at J, leaving 8 bases unmatched. The germline gives CDR1 MGHRA, CDR2 YSYEKL. In DNA, the CDR3 is TGCGCCAGCAGTCTCACCGGGACAGGGGGGGAAAAACTGTTTTTT. Translating it yields CASSLTGTGGEKLFF.

V gene TRBV11-2 combines with J gene TRBJ1-4; 9 nucleotides match TRBD1. Germline lookup yields CDR1 SGHAT and CDR2 FQNNGV. This CDR3 is 17 amino acids long. The V segment lost 5 bases and the J segment 1 base; nucleotides outside the gene matches: 8. CDR3 region: CASSNKGQGLTNEKLFF. Written as DNA, the CDR3 is TGTGCCAGCAGCAATAAGGGACAGGGCCTAACTAATGAAAAACTGTTTTTT.

This chain connects TRBV19 to TRBJ1-2; tentative D call: TRBD1 (5 bases). Germline V gene lookup returns CDR1 LNHDA and CDR2 SQIVND (reference sequence). The length of the CDR3 is 12 residues. V lost 3 bases, J lost 8 bases, and 10 bases lay in between. The CDR3 bases are TGTGCCAGTAGTATTCAAGGGGCGGGCTACACCTTC. This translates into CASSIQGAGYTF.

This clone showed up just a few times. This sequence joins TRBV5-1 and TRBJ2-3, with D unclear. Per the germline V gene, CDR1 is SGHRS and CDR2 is YFSETQ. The CDR3 length is 14 residues. Trimming took 0 bases from V and 2 from J, leaving 7 bases between them. The CDR3 here is CASSLVQSTDTQYF. In nucleotides, the CDR3 is TGCGCCAGCAGCTTGGTCCAATCCACAGATACGCAGTATTTT.